The sequence of this T cell receptor beta chain was determined in a study of regulatory T cells in long-lasting Graves disease (dated by TCRdb to the early 2020s). Looking at the study overall: Patients with newly diagnosed Graves' disease had been on antithyroid drugs for under 3 months. A total of about 35 samples underwent TCR sequencing, from 13 patients with persistent Graves' disease and some 20 patients with newly diagnosed Graves' disease. The study was conducted in China and was registered as a clinical trial. Persistent Graves' disease patients were compared with newly diagnosed Graves' disease patients by peripheral blood TCR sequencing and RNA sequencing. The paper as a whole reports these results and caveats: Compared with newly diagnosed patients, persistent Graves' disease patients had lower TCR Shannon entropy and fewer highly expanded clones, which suggests clonal expansion. TRBV28, TRBJ1-2 and TRBJ2-5 were preferentially used in persistent disease, while TRBV20-1 and TRBJ2-1 were favored in newly diagnosed disease. As a limitation, the authors acknowledged that the small sample size may reduce accuracy. The study examined only peripheral blood because the primary lesion, thyroid tissue, could not be accessed. Sequencing and analysis were restricted to the TCR beta chain. Persistent patients shared more public clonotypes among themselves (around 2,500) than newly diagnosed patients did (roughly 910).

Measured from the cysteine to the phenylalanine, the CDR3 is 14 residues long. Kept here is only the CDR3 DNA, which spans 42 bases and is read in frame from base 1. CDR1 and CDR2, looked up from the germline V gene (reference sequence), are DFQATT and SNEGSKA. V lost 6 bases and J lost 3 bases, and the count of bases not matched to a germline gene is 5. This clonotype was picked up a small number of times. Its binding antigen is unknown. Base quality data are lacking; no much larger clone is found one base away. The library relied on multiplex PCR. The listed sequencing device is Illumina HiSeq 4000. To build TCR beta libraries, CDR3 regions were amplified by Arm-PCR using iRepertoire HTBI primers. Before sequencing, the PCR products underwent gel purification. Per the authors' processing: Gene usage analysis of CDR3 amino acid clonotypes used the approximately 62 TRBV and around 13 TRBJ segments found across samples. Filtered high-quality paired reads were merged into contigs using COPE and FqMerger. BLAST was used to align contigs to IMGT TRBV, TRBD and TRBJ reference genes, and CDR3 was defined according to IMGT. Highly expanded clones were defined as clonotypes with a frequency above 0.1%. Shannon entropy was used to measure repertoire diversity, and the Gini coefficient was used to measure V-J evenness. A clonotype was considered public if more than one individual shared it. TCRdb trimmed the raw reads at Q25, called clones with MiXCR and kept productive beta chains. For every CDR3 protein sequence, its rows merge into one entry that carries the most common genes and DNA. None of the V and J calls come from the authors' own analysis; TCRdb made them. The sample table holds 550,000 to 700,000 distinct CDR3 sequences, of which about 15% were seen once. The ten largest make up around 13% of the sample.

The meaning of the sample's time point label: newly diagnosed GD, antithyroid drugs for less than 3 months. For both TCR sequencing and RNA sequencing, RNA was extracted from PBMCs using TRIzol. The diagnosis of Graves' disease was made according to American Thyroid Association guidelines. Patients for the study were recruited at an endocrinology department in Xi'an, China. Each patient gave about 10 milliliters of peripheral blood, collected in an EDTA anticoagulant tube. Ficoll Paque Plus density gradient separation was used to isolate PBMCs, and no further T cell sorting was performed. An Agilent 2100 Bioanalyzer and agarose gel were used to assess RNA quality, and a NanoDrop 2000 was used to measure RNA concentration. Separately, the same data were catalogued under a study of T cells in Graves' hyperthyroidism and ophthalmopathy. That second publication adds: Graves' hyperthyroidism was defined as stable when no progression to ophthalmopathy occurred over 18 months of follow-up. Hyperthyroidism patients were newly diagnosed, had a disease duration of under 2 months, and were aged 18 to 65 years. The study excluded patients with uncontrolled infections, other autoimmune diseases, pregnancy or lactation. Diagnoses relied on clinical symptoms, serum thyroxine and TRAb, thyroid ultrasound and orbital computed tomography. The first round of RT-PCR for the TCR CDR3 was performed with the HTBI primer set and the Qiagen OneStep RT-PCR kit. Most expanded thyroid clonotypes (frequency above 0.001) were also detected in blood, suggesting blood repertoires may reflect thyroid immune responses. Ophthalmopathy was separated from stable hyperthyroidism by a 13 V-J signature model, with around 90% sensitivity and approximately 84% specificity obtained in cross-validation and 80%/75% obtained in testing. During validation, the model predicted progression to ophthalmopathy a median of around 6 months ahead of onset, with almost 71% sensitivity and around 72% specificity. To identify TCR V-J signatures that set the groups apart, the researchers used a discovery cohort of about a hundred patients, made up of 40 to 45 with Graves' ophthalmopathy and 55 to 65 with stable Graves' hyperthyroidism. Whether ophthalmopathy could be predicted prospectively was tested in an independent validation cohort made up of about 20 hyperthyroidism patients plus 17 patients who later progressed to ophthalmopathy. The approximately 98 discovery patients were randomly divided into training and test sets at a 7:3 ratio. Thyroid tissue and blood T-cell repertoires from six Graves' hyperthyroidism patients were also compared in the study. Once sampling was done, hyperthyroidism patients were given methimazole at a starting dose of 30 mg daily, whereas ophthalmopathy patients were given high-dose intravenous methylprednisolone. The libraries were constructed in a second round of multiplex PCR and then size-selected and purified. The libraries were sequenced on an Illumina HiSeq2000 using paired-end 100 bp reads. Raw data were processed with SOAPnuke, discarding reads with adapters, uncalled bases, mean Phred below 15, or no exact constant-primer or identifier match. High-quality paired reads were merged with COPE v1.2.5, and unique nucleotide sequences were defined as clonotypes. MiTCR v1.1 was used to align clonotypes to the IMGT TRBV, TRBD and TRBJ reference segments. The analysis was restricted to V-J combinations with a frequency above 0.0001, which together covered roughly 99% of the repertoires. The TCS score was defined as the ratio of F50 (clonal expansion) to E x V (chaos), calculated using BLOSUM62-based TCRdist between CDR3 peptides within each V-J. Welch's t-statistics and random forest reduced 500 to 550 V-J features to 13, which were used in a naive Bayes classifier (R e1071). Sample size was not statistically predetermined, and investigators were not blinded to group allocation. According to the paper, TCR Vbeta CDR3 sequencing was carried out on over 130 peripheral blood samples, which came from under 50 ophthalmopathy, roughly 75 hyperthyroidism and roughly 17 progressor patients.

The rearranged chain carries TRBV20-1 and TRBJ2-1; TRBD2 matches 10 bases in the middle. This TCR was sampled from a man younger than 35 with Graves disease. Donor details come from another sample of the same person, matched by shared clones. Sequencing used peripheral blood mononuclear cells (PBMCs), obtained at new diagnosis, from a patient treated with antithyroid drugs. The CDR3 region reads CSAETSGRYNEQFF. The sequence in DNA is TGCAGTGCAGAGACTAGCGGGCGCTACAATGAGCAGTTCTTC.